The next 23 T cell receptor beta chains were all read from a single sample in a study of monozygotic twins with cystic fibrosis. Profiling relied on immunoSEQ multiplex PCR, and the TCRdb table lists in-frame clones only, not all of them. The repertoire holds roughly 11,000 clones, with roughly 96% as singletons. The source material was blood. Source of these receptors: a boy aged 5 to 17 with cystic fibrosis.

The chain combines TRBV7-9 with TRBJ1-2, with 8 bases fitting TRBD1. The germline CDR1 and CDR2 sequences are SEHNR and FQNEAQ (reference sequence). Trimming cost V 1 base and J 8 bases; bases outside gene matches: 3. This CDR3 spans 13 amino acids. CDR3 region: CASSLGTGRGYTF. The CDR3 DNA is TGTGCCAGCAGCTTAGGGACAGGGAGAGGCTACACCTTC. Drawing the rest from reference TRBV7-9 and TRBJ1-2, the complete variable domain is DTGVSQNPRHKITKRGQNVTFRCDPISEHNRLYWYRQTLGQGPEFLTYFQNEAQLEKSRLLSDRFSAERPKGSFSTLEIQRTEQGDSAMYLCASSLGTGRGYTFGSGTRLTVV.

The chain is built from TRBV12-5 and TRBJ1-1; weak D call: TRBD1 (5 bases). Per germline, CDR1 LGHNT and CDR2 FRNRAP. The CDR3 spans 14 residues. V was clipped by 3 bases and J by 5 bases, with 13 bases between them. CDR3 sequence (DNA): TGTGCTAGTGGTTTTGGCCGGGCAGGGACTGAAGCTTTCTTT. Protein sequence: CASGFGRAGTEAFF.

The chain combines TRBV5-6 with TRBJ1-2; D not resolved. Trimming took off 0 bases at V and 2 bases at J, with 14 bases between the two ends. The germline gives CDR1 SGHDT, CDR2 YYEEEE. CDR3 length: 16 amino acids. The DNA for the CDR3 is TGTGCCAGCAGCTTGGTCGACCCTATAACGAACTATGGCTACACCTTC. It encodes CASSLVDPITNYGYTF. The whole variable domain, filled in from reference TRBV5-6 and TRBJ1-2, reads DAGVTQSPTHLIKTRGQQVTLRCSPKSGHDTVSWYQQALGQGPQFIFQYYEEEERQRGNFPDRFSGHQFPNYSSELNVNALLLGDSALYLCASSLVDPITNYGYTFGSGTRLTVV.

This chain joins TRBV5-8 and TRBJ1-1; 8 bases are a match to TRBD1. Germline V gene data show CDR1 as SGHTS and CDR2 as YDEGEE. This CDR3 comprises 16 residues. With V trimmed by 1 base and J by 4 bases, 9 bases remained unmatched. CDR3 amino acids: CASSLFRGQLFTEAFF. As DNA, the CDR3 is TGTGCCAGCAGCTTGTTCAGGGGGCAGTTGTTCACTGAAGCTTTCTTT.

The chain employs TRBV2 and TRBJ1-4; D remains ambiguous. The CDR3 has 13 amino acids. Between the trimmed V and J ends, which lost 6 bases and 3 bases, there was a span of 8 bases. Germline CDR1 SNHLY, CDR2 FYNNEI. The CDR3 is CASRLTPNEKLFF. CDR3 coding DNA: TGTGCCAGCAGACTCACACCTAATGAAAAACTGTTTTTT.

This clone appeared a single time. The rearrangement uses TRBV25-1 and TRBJ1-3; D is unresolved. Germline CDR1 MGHDK, CDR2 SYGVNS. Trimming left V 1 base short and J 0 bases short, with 7 bases between. This CDR3 contains 15 residues. CDR3 sequence (DNA): TGTGCCAGCAGTGAATTCCTCAGCTCTGGAAACACCATATATTTT. Its protein is CASSEFLSSGNTIYF.

The chain is built from TRBV18 and TRBJ1-4; no clear D. There are 15 residues in the CDR3. V was clipped by 3 bases and J by 8 bases, with 16 bases between them. The germline gives CDR1 KGHSH, CDR2 LQKENI. The CDR3 protein is CASSPPRPAGEKLFF. The CDR3 bases are TGTGCCAGCTCACCGCCTCGCCCAGCGGGGGAAAAACTGTTTTTT.

The chain is built from TRBV11-2 and TRBJ1-1; D perhaps matches TRBD1 (5 bases). Trimming stripped 4 bases from V and 0 bases from J, with 12 bases between. The CDR3 extends over 15 amino acids. CDR1 is SGHAT, CDR2 FQNNGV, per germline. The CDR3 DNA reads TGTGCCAGCAGCTCACCGGGACGGATGAACACTGAAGCTTTCTTT. Translated: CASSSPGRMNTEAFF.

The chain carries TRBV7-2 and TRBJ2-3; D not resolved. The CDR3 is made up of 11 amino acids. Trimming removed 4 bases from V and 2 bases from J, with 1 base in between. The germline CDR1 and CDR2 sequences are SGHTA and FQGNSA. CDR3 sequence: CASSYTDTQYF. The CDR3, as DNA: TGTGCCAGCAGCTACACAGATACGCAGTATTTT. The full variable domain, its missing parts supplied by reference TRBV7-2 and TRBJ2-3, is GAGVSQSPSNKVTEKGKDVELRCDPISGHTALYWYRQSLGQGLEFLIYFQGNSAPDKSGLPSDRFSAERTGGSVSTLTIQRTQQEDSAVYLCASSYTDTQYFGPGTRLTVL.

The chain has TRBV6-1 and TRBJ2-7, with TRBD2 matching over 8 bases. CDR3 length: 16 residues. CDR1 and CDR2 from the germline V gene are MNHNS and SASEGT. V trimming: 0 bases; J trimming: 3 bases; junction bases outside the gene matches: 7. The CDR3 nucleotides are TGTGCCAGCAGTGAAGCAAATAGCGGGACTTTCTACGAGCAGTACTTC. This encodes CASSEANSGTFYEQYF.

The chain links TRBV5-1 to TRBJ2-5; D assignment may be TRBD1 or TRBD2 (5 bases each). There are 15 residues in the CDR3. Germline lookup yields CDR1 SGHRS and CDR2 YFSETQ. V was shortened by 0 bases and J by 3 bases, with 12 bases between the two germline ends. CDR3: CASSLALMGEETQYF. The DNA for the CDR3 is TGCGCCAGCAGCTTGGCATTGATGGGGGAAGAGACCCAGTACTTC.

The rearrangement joins TRBV30 to TRBJ1-6; D is unresolved. Between the trimmed V and J ends, which lost 0 bases and 4 bases, there was a span of 13 bases. This CDR3 comprises 16 residues. Germline CDR1 GTSNPN, CDR2 SVGIG (reference sequence). CDR3 protein: CAWSVGITRYNSPLHF. CDR3 nucleotides: TGTGCCTGGAGTGTTGGAATAACACGTTATAATTCACCCCTCCACTTT.

The V and J genes are TRBV6-6 and TRBJ2-3, with D possibly being TRBD2 (5 bases). Germline CDR1 and CDR2: MNHNY and SVGAGI (reference sequence). The V and J ends lost 0 bases and 0 bases respectively, with 10 bases between them. This CDR3 spans 16 amino acids. CDR3 nucleotide sequence: TGTGCCAGCAGTTACTCAGAGGGCCGTAGCACAGATACGCAGTATTTT. It codes for CASSYSEGRSTDTQYF.

The chain couples TRBV5-4 to TRBJ1-3; D is unresolved. Germline V CDR1 and CDR2: SGHNT, YYREEE (reference sequence). Trimming took off 0 bases at V and 0 bases at J, with 4 bases between the two ends. The CDR3 runs 14 residues. DNA for the CDR3: TGTGCCAGCAGCTTGGGGCCCTCTGGAAACACCATATATTTT. Protein product: CASSLGPSGNTIYF.

J is TRBJ2-7 and V is TRBV5-4; 8 nucleotides align to TRBD1. CDR3 length equals 14 residues. Germline V gene sequence: CDR1 SGHNT, CDR2 YYREEE (reference sequence). Losses at the gene ends were 7 bases for V and 1 base for J; bases not matched to a gene: 7. The CDR3 is CASGPGQASYEQYF. Written as DNA, the CDR3 is TGTGCCAGCGGCCCGGGACAGGCGTCCTACGAGCAGTACTTC.

The genes are TRBV11-3 and TRBJ2-2; D ambiguous. From germline, CDR1 is SGHNT and CDR2 YENEEA. V was cut by 1 base and J by 5 bases, with 5 bases left in between. There are 13 residues in the CDR3. This CDR3 is CASSLVRTGELFF. CDR3 DNA sequence: TGTGCCAGCAGCTTAGTAAGGACCGGGGAGCTGTTTTTT.

The chain carries TRBV19 and TRBJ1-2, with 9 bases aligning to TRBD1. CDR3 length equals 15 residues. The V segment lost 3 bases and the J segment 6 bases; nucleotides outside the gene matches: 8. The germline gives CDR1 LNHDA, CDR2 SQIVND (reference sequence). CDR3 DNA: TGTGCCAGTAGTATCCGGGACAGGGCGGGAGATGGCTACACCTTC. As protein: CASSIRDRAGDGYTF.

The V gene is TRBV18, the J gene TRBJ2-5; TRBD1 might be the D (5 bases). The length of the CDR3 is 13 residues. Germline V gene lookup returns CDR1 KGHSH and CDR2 LQKENI. Between the trimmed V and J ends, which lost 4 bases and 2 bases, there was a span of 8 bases. The CDR3 DNA is TGTGCCAGCTCACTTGACAGACAAGAGACCCAGTACTTC. The encoded protein is CASSLDRQETQYF.

The CDR3 DNA reads as TGTGCCAGCAGCTTAGCGGGGAGGGGCGGGAGATATAATGAGCAGTTCTTC. This codes for CASSLAGRGGRYNEQFF. The J gene is TRBJ2-1, the V gene TRBV7-2, with TRBD2 matching over 7 bases. The germline V gene has CDR1 SGHTA and CDR2 FQGNSA. With 0 bases clipped from V and 7 bases from J, the junction kept 12 bases outside the gene matches. The CDR3 is made up of 17 amino acids.

V usage is TRBV6-6 and J usage is TRBJ1-1; 7 bases agree with TRBD1. This CDR3 has 15 amino acids. Germline CDR1 is MNHNY and CDR2 is SVGAGI (reference sequence). The trim removed 4 bases at V and 4 bases at J, leaving 9 bases unmatched. The DNA of the CDR3 is TGTGCCAGCAGTTCCACTCAGGGGGGCGGCACTGAAGCTTTCTTT. Amino acids: CASSSTQGGGTEAFF.

The rearrangement joins TRBV6-6 to TRBJ2-1; unclear D gene. This CDR3 is 15 amino acids long. CDR1 is MNHNY, CDR2 SVGAGI, per germline (reference sequence). V lost 2 bases and J lost 2, with 10 bases in between. The CDR3 DNA reads TGTGCCAGCAGTTACAAGGGATCTGCCTACAATGAGCAGTTCTTC. It is translated as CASSYKGSAYNEQFF.

The chain recombines TRBV30 with TRBJ1-1, with unresolved D. V dropped 0 bases and J dropped 6 bases, with 5 bases sitting between them. Germline CDR1 is GTSNPN and CDR2 is SVGIG (reference sequence). The CDR3 is 11 amino acids. CDR3 sequence (DNA): TGTGCCTGGAGTGTACGTGCTGAAGCTTTCTTT. It encodes CAWSVRAEAFF.

V gene TRBV30 combines with J gene TRBJ1-4; D might be TRBD1 (5 bases). Germline CDR1 and CDR2: GTSNPN and SVGIG (reference sequence). The CDR3 covers 16 residues. Trimming cost V 2 bases and J 0 bases, with 13 bases left between them. The CDR3 loop is CAWSRLRDATNEKLFF. CDR3 DNA sequence: TGTGCCTGGAGTAGGTTGAGGGACGCAACTAATGAAAAACTGTTTTTT.